The 20 T cell receptor beta chains reported below all come from one sample, sequenced in a study of blood T cell repertoires in COVID-19. The protocol was immunoSEQ multiplex PCR, while the TCRdb copy is restricted to in-frame clones and leaves out a portion. Of about 250,000 clones in the sample, over 70% were seen once. Sequenced sample: peripheral blood. These receptors all come from a woman of 80 years or more with acute or convalescent COVID-19.

The rearrangement uses TRBV7-6 and TRBJ2-5, with 7 bases identical to TRBD2. Trimming cost V 5 bases and J 7 bases; bases outside gene matches: 7. This CDR3 has 13 residues. In germline, CDR1 is SGHVS, CDR2 FNYEAQ. This CDR3 reads CASSRTREGTQYF. The CDR3 DNA reads TGTGCCAGCAGCCGGACTAGGGAGGGGACCCAGTACTTC.

The chain employs TRBV29-1 and TRBJ1-1, with 7 nucleotides matching TRBD1. The germline V gene encodes CDR1 SQVTM and CDR2 ANQGSEA. This CDR3 has 14 residues. The J segment lost 3 bases and the V segment lost 2 bases, leaving 6 bases of the junction unmatched. The CDR3 bases are TGCAGCGTTGAACACAGGGGTCGAGACACTGAAGCTTTCTTT. It codes for CSVEHRGRDTEAFF.

In DNA, the CDR3 is TGTGCCAGCAGCTTGGCGGGAGCAGAGACCCAGTACTTC. Residues: CASSLAGAETQYF. The chain has TRBV5-4 and TRBJ2-5; a weak D match, TRBD2 (6 bases). The CDR3 runs to 13 residues. The germline gives CDR1 SGHNT, CDR2 YYREEE (reference sequence). V lost 0 bases, J lost 4 bases, and 7 bases lay in between.

This clone was recorded only once. The chain couples TRBV5-1 to TRBJ1-4; 8 bases agree with TRBD1. Germline V gene lookup returns CDR1 SGHRS and CDR2 YFSETQ. The trim removed 5 bases at V and 8 bases at J, leaving 11 bases unmatched. The CDR3 runs to 15 residues. The DNA for the CDR3 is TGCGCCAGCAGGGGGACAGGCCTCGGAGGGGAAAAACTGTTTTTT. Its translation is CASRGTGLGGEKLFF.

This clone was found a few times. The chain employs TRBV19 and TRBJ1-2, with 9 bases lining up with TRBD1. V shed 5 bases, J shed 4 bases, and the junction held 8 bases outside the gene matches. This CDR3 is built from 15 residues. Per germline, CDR1 LNHDA and CDR2 SQIVND (reference sequence). CDR3 in amino acids: CASSPRLTGGYGYTF. CDR3 bases: TGTGCCAGTAGTCCCCGCCTGACAGGGGGCTATGGCTACACCTTC. Variable domain in full (rest from reference TRBV19 and TRBJ1-2): DGGITQSPKYLFRKEGQNVTLSCEQNLNHDAMYWYRQDPGQGLRLIYYSQIVNDFQKGDIAEGYSVSREKKESFPLTVTSAQKNPTAFYLCASSPRLTGGYGYTFGSGTRLTVV.

The J gene is TRBJ2-5, the V gene TRBV19, with a weak D call TRBD2 (5 bases). V shed 5 bases and J shed 5 bases, with 24 bases lying between them. The CDR3 covers 17 residues. Germline V CDR1 and CDR2: LNHDA, SQIVND (reference sequence). The CDR3 here is CASSPLTGVSSQETQYF. CDR3 bases: TGTGCCAGTAGTCCGCTGACCGGGGTTAGTTCCCAGGAGACCCAGTACTTC.

This chain uses TRBV11-3 with TRBJ2-2, with D possibly being TRBD2 (6 bases). Germline-derived CDR1 and CDR2 are SGHNT and YENEEA. V gave up 5 bases and J gave up 5 bases, with 12 bases separating them. The CDR3 contains 14 residues. The CDR3 nucleotides read TGTGCCAGCAGCGGGCCAGGGAGGACCGGGGAGCTGTTTTTT. As protein: CASSGPGRTGELFF.

This clone was seen repeatedly, ten times or more. CDR3 sequence (DNA): TGTGCCAGCAGCAAAAAGGAGGGAGCTTACCAAGAGACCCAGTACTTC. It translates to CASSKKEGAYQETQYF. V gene TRBV21-1 combines with J gene TRBJ2-5; TRBD2, the table's D call, lacks a check against the DNA. TRBV21-1 corresponds to a pseudogene. The CDR3 has 16 amino acids.

A few counts support this clone. V is TRBV3-1 (or the pseudogene TRBV3-2) and J is TRBJ2-2; D is unclear. Looked up from germline, CDR1 is LGHDT and CDR2 is YNNKEL (reference sequence). CDR3 size: 12 residues. The V and J ends lost 1 base and 6 bases respectively, with 3 bases between them. The CDR3 protein is CASSQASGELFF. DNA for the CDR3: TGTGCCAGCAGCCAAGCTTCCGGGGAGCTGTTTTTT.

This clone has only one observation. This rearrangement joins TRBV6-5 to TRBJ2-1, with D maybe TRBD2 (5 bases). This CDR3 has 15 amino acids. Trimming took off 5 bases at V and 6 bases at J, with 17 bases between the two ends. Germline CDR1 and CDR2: MNHEY and SVGAGI. The CDR3 DNA is TGTGCCAGCAGTCCTTCTTGGGGAGACGCCAATGAGCAGTTCTTC. It codes for CASSPSWGDANEQFF.

J is TRBJ1-5 and V is TRBV5-4; 7 nucleotides agree with TRBD1. The germline V gene has CDR1 SGHNT and CDR2 YYREEE (reference sequence). The CDR3 is made up of 14 amino acids. Trimming at V came to 4 bases and at J to 7 bases, leaving 8 bases not matched to a gene. CDR3 region: CASSVRDSLQPQHF. The CDR3 DNA follows: TGTGCCAGCAGCGTCCGGGACAGCCTACAGCCCCAGCATTTT.

The rearrangement joins TRBV5-1 to TRBJ2-7, with D tentatively TRBD1 (6 bases). This CDR3 has 14 amino acids. Germline CDR1 is SGHRS and CDR2 is YFSETQ. Deletions cut 0 bases from V and 3 bases from J, with 10 bases between. This CDR3 reads CASSLEPDSYEQYF. The CDR3 nucleotides read TGCGCCAGCAGCTTGGAACCGGACAGCTACGAGCAGTACTTC.

V is TRBV18 and J is TRBJ2-2, with 8 bases matching TRBD2. V was pared by 2 bases and J by 4 bases, with 3 bases of the junction left unmatched. CDR1 and CDR2 from the germline V gene are KGHSH and LQKENI. The CDR3 is made up of 15 amino acids. This chain's CDR3 is CASSPTREGTGELFF. Here the CDR3 DNA reads TGTGCCAGCTCACCAACCCGGGAGGGCACCGGGGAGCTGTTTTTT.

Worth noting for this clone: The junction and the germline gene differ at one end; a read error may be behind it. The rearrangement joins TRBV5-4 to TRBJ2-7; 11 bases line up with TRBD2. There are 13 residues in the CDR3. Looked up from germline, CDR1 is SGHNT and CDR2 is YYREEE (reference sequence). The chain's CDR3 is CASSAAGTSGLGF. CDR3 in DNA: TGTGCCAGCAGCGCCGCCGGGACTAGCGGTTTGGGATTC.

V and J are TRBV3-1 (or the pseudogene TRBV3-2) and TRBJ2-5; 8 bases agree with TRBD2. This CDR3 spans 16 amino acids. The V gene end was trimmed by 1 base and the J gene end by 1 base; junction bases not matched to a gene: 5. The germline CDR1 and CDR2 sequences are LGHDT and YNNKEL (reference sequence). The CDR3 region is CASSQVTSGGQETQYF. For the CDR3, the DNA is TGTGCCAGCAGCCAAGTAACGAGCGGGGGCCAAGAGACCCAGTACTTC.

This clone came up once. The V call is TRBV19, the J call TRBJ2-2; the D is unclear. Germline V lookup: CDR1 LNHDA, CDR2 SQIVND (reference sequence). V lost 1 base and J 5 bases, leaving 8 bases between the germline ends. This CDR3 comprises 14 residues. The CDR3 protein is CASSIGPTTGELFF. The CDR3 nucleotides read TGTGCCAGTAGTATAGGCCCGACAACCGGGGAGCTGTTTTTT.

This clone appeared once. The CDR3 spells CASSPRGQGARFGTEAFF. The DNA for the CDR3 is TGTGCCAGCTCACCACGTGGACAGGGGGCGAGGTTTGGCACTGAAGCTTTCTTT. V and J are TRBV18 and TRBJ1-1; 11 positions agree with TRBD1. Germline loops: CDR1 KGHSH, CDR2 LQKENI. The CDR3 loop spans 18 amino acids. J was trimmed by 4 bases and V by 1 base; bases with no gene match: 11.

This clone was recorded only once. The chain joins TRBV7-9 to TRBJ2-1; no clear D. The germline V and J ends were trimmed by 1 base and 5 bases, with 6 bases remaining between them. CDR1 is SEHNR and CDR2 is FQNEAQ in the germline V gene (reference sequence). The CDR3 totals 13 residues. The DNA for the CDR3 is TGTGCCAGCAGCTTAGACATCAACAATGAGCAGTTCTTC. Translating it yields CASSLDINNEQFF.

The chain employs TRBV10-3 and TRBJ2-2; D is undetermined. Germline V gene data show CDR1 as ENHRY and CDR2 as SYGVKD. The CDR3 has 14 residues. V was cut by 2 bases and J by 6 bases, with 10 bases left in between. For the CDR3, the DNA is TGTGCCATCAGTGAGCCAGGCTCCCCCGGGGAGCTGTTTTTT. Translated: CAISEPGSPGELFF.

This clone has just one count. Additional DNA sequences in this sample encode the identical CDR3. This chain connects TRBV29-1 to TRBJ1-5; 7 bases match TRBD1. With 7 bases clipped from V and 5 bases from J, the junction kept 5 bases outside the gene matches. The germline V gene has CDR1 SQVTM and CDR2 ANQGSEA. CDR3 length equals 12 residues. The CDR3 bases are TGCAGCGCCAGACAGGGCGATCAGCCCCAGCATTTT. It specifies CSARQGDQPQHF.